The present T cell receptor (beta chain) was sequenced within a study of shared clonotypes between healthy human individuals. This CDR3 spans 13 amino acids. Germline V gives CDR1 SGHRS, CDR2 YFSETQ. V gave up 4 bases and J gave up 4 bases, with 9 bases separating them. CD45RO-negative CD8 cells positively selected for CCR7 made up the naive population, which excluded terminally differentiated effector memory CD45RA+ cells. Only in-frame clones appear in the TCRdb table, and some are missing; sequencing was by immunoSEQ multiplex PCR. The sample has hundreds of thousands of clones; 96% are singletons.

The chain is built from TRBV5-1 and TRBJ1-5; D unresolved. The receptor's source is a woman aged 25 to 39 in good health. The sequencing sample was made of naive CD8+ T cells sorted from blood. The CDR3 bases are TGCGCCAGCAGCCTGGATTGGAATCAGCCCCAGCATTTT. Its translation is CASSLDWNQPQHF.